The sequence of this T cell receptor (beta chain) was determined in a study of human T cells and chemical hapten exposure. This clonotype was seen a few times. This sample's time point: patch test 3, about 24 weeks after DPC sensitization. The treatment is: therapeutic diphenylcyclopropenone sensitization with weekly scalp DPC. The germline V and J ends were trimmed by 4 bases and 3 bases, with 9 bases remaining between them. The germline V gene encodes CDR1 SGHVS and CDR2 FNYEAQ. The CDR3 runs to 13 residues. TCRdb re-analysed the RACE reads in MiXCR, keeping a single row per CDR3 protein. In the table there are approximately 90,000 distinct CDR3 sequences, 25% to 35% of which are singletons.

Sequenced material: whole blood, taken in connection with sensitization to the hapten diphenylcyclopropenone (DPC). This chain connects TRBV7-6 to TRBJ1-1; D remains unclear. The TCR was taken from a man aged 40-55 years with alopecia areata. Some clones in this sample may be carry-over from other donors' samples. CDR3 coding DNA: TGTGCCAGCAGCTACAGAACGGACACTGAAGCTTTCTTT. This sequence encodes CASSYRTDTEAFF.